This T cell receptor (beta chain) was identified during a study of cytomegalovirus exposure and HLA in healthy donors. The V end lost 5 bases, the J end lost 4 bases, and 14 bases lay between the germline ends. CDR3 size: 14 residues. Germline lookup yields CDR1 SEHNR and CDR2 FQNEAQ (reference sequence). Primers included in the PCR were 60 Vbeta and 13 Jbeta primers. Assay: immunoSEQ multiplex PCR; the TCRdb copy retains only in-frame clones and omits some. Of some 160,000 clones listed, nearly 80% were seen once; the top ten hold 1.7%. Notes on the study in general: A later analysis found most CMV-associated TCR beta chains apparently HLA-restricted.

A remark on this clone: The antigen is not known.

The sample was PBMCs. This sequence was found in a woman in her thirties in good health and CMV-seronegative. This chain uses TRBV7-9 with TRBJ2-5; D may be TRBD2 (7 bases). As DNA, the CDR3 is TGTGCCAGCAGCCCGACCGGGGGGCGAGAGACCCAGTACTTC. Amino acids: CASSPTGGRETQYF.